The 4 T cell receptor beta chains reported below all come from one sample, sequenced in a study of tumor-infiltrating lymphocytes in primary liver carcinoma. From unsorted bulk tissue weighing roughly 17-31 mg, DNA and RNA were co-extracted. A constant-region primer primed TCR beta cDNA synthesis from about 490 ng of total RNA. Researchers made the TCR beta libraries by running three nested multiplex PCR rounds with slightly modified ARM-PCR. The first two PCR rounds, roughly 10 cycles each, used TRBV1-TRBV30 forward primers and a C-beta reverse primer. Each CDR3 protein is one row after TCRdb ran MiXCR on the multiplex PCR reads. This sample carries 30,000 to 35,000 distinct CDR3 sequences, around 80% of them seen once, and the ten largest clones take roughly a third. The specimen was liver tumor tissue from sampling region 5. Subset indicated: tumor region T5, tumor centre. These receptors all come from a man aged 40-49 years with primary liver carcinoma and hepatitis B virus infection.

As concerns this clonotype: Sequence at one end of the junction differs from germline and may be a read error. The chain joins TRBV6-6 to TRBJ2-1; the match to TRBD2 covers 7 bases. The CDR3 is 15 amino acids. The germline CDR1 and CDR2 sequences are MNHNY and SVGAGI (reference sequence). CDR3 residues: CVSSPITSGMDEQFF. CDR3 in DNA: TGTGTCAGCAGCCCAATTACAAGCGGGATGGATGAGCAGTTCTTC.

Worth noting for this clonotype: Because the CDR3 is missing its conserved closing phenylalanine or tryptophan, this is likely a read error. The rearrangement joins TRBV5-5 to TRBJ2-3, with D possibly TRBD2 on 6 matching bases. This CDR3 contains 14 residues. Germline V gives CDR1 SGHKS, CDR2 YYEKEE (reference sequence). The CDR3 bases are TGTTCCAGCAGCTTGGGGACTTACACAGATACGCAGTATTTA. It codes for CSSSLGTYTDTQYL.

As regards this clonotype: A much larger clone differs from this one at a single base, so this may be a read error. The rearrangement joins TRBV7-9 to TRBJ2-7; D possibly matches TRBD1 or TRBD2 (6 bases each). Trimming took 11 bases from V and 2 from J, leaving 13 bases between them. Germline V gene lookup returns CDR1 SEHNR and CDR2 FQNEAQ (reference sequence). The CDR3 is made up of 12 amino acids. In DNA form, the CDR3 reads TGTGCCGGCGGGACATGCCCCTACGAGCAGTACTTC. Translated, it gives CAGGTCPYEQYF.

With respect to this clonotype: The conserved final phenylalanine or tryptophan is absent from the CDR3, which likely points to a read error. The DNA is omitted, as the CDR3 cannot be located on it reliably, and the CDR3 follows TCRdb's listing. This chain connects TRBV28 to TRBJ2-3; the tabulated D call, TRBD1, remains unverified against the DNA. Per germline, CDR1 MDHEN and CDR2 SYDVKM. The CDR3 is 16 residues long, counting both termini. CDR3 region: CASSLRGPFGTDTRYL.